A single sample gave rise to the 2 T cell receptor beta chains below, sequenced in a study of T cells in Graves' hyperthyroidism and ophthalmopathy. TCR beta CDR3 regions were amplified from RNA. The HTBI set primed first-round TCR CDR3 RT-PCR. From the multiplex PCR reads, TCRdb called clonotypes with MiXCR, one entry per CDR3 protein. Among some 380,000 distinct CDR3 sequences, approximately 15% were seen once, and the ten largest hold around 21%. The sample consisted of blood. The receptors here all came from a man younger than 45 with Graves' hyperthyroidism that later progressed to Graves' ophthalmopathy.

This clonotype showed up many times. This chain connects TRBV5-6 to TRBJ2-5, with TRBD2 identical over 12 bases. The CDR3 is 17 residues long. Germline CDR1 and CDR2: SGHDT and YYEEEE. Germline trimming cut 1 base from V and 4 bases from J; bases unmatched to any gene: 8. The CDR3 DNA sequence: TGTGCCAGCAGCTTGCCCTTACTAGCGGGGGGAGGAGAGACCCAGTACTTC. This gives the protein CASSLPLLAGGGETQYF.

This clonotype was detected many times. Written as DNA, the CDR3 is TGTGCCACCAGCAGAGTTACCGTGGCTAATGAAAAACTGTTTTTT. Encoded protein: CATSRVTVANEKLFF. This rearrangement joins TRBV15 to TRBJ1-4; D gene unclear. The CDR3 covers 15 residues. V lost 1 base and J 3 bases, leaving 9 bases between the germline ends. The V gene's germline CDR1 is LNHNV and CDR2 YYDKDF (reference sequence). Together with reference TRBV15 and TRBJ1-4, the CDR3 gives the full variable domain: DAMVIQNPRYQVTQFGKPVTLSCSQTLNHNVMYWYQQKSSQAPKLLFHYYDKDFNNEADTPDNFQSRRPNTSFCFLDIRSPGLGDTAMYLCATSRVTVANEKLFFGSGTQLSVL.